This T cell receptor (beta chain) was profiled in a study of blood T cell repertoires in COVID-19. Study at large: The samples span acute and convalescent COVID-19 from the United States, Italy and Spain. Sample material is recorded as cDNA or gDNA derived from T cells, B-cell-depleted T cells, or PBMCs.

Enrollees, about 18 to 89 years old, lived in 25 or so US areas. The study assigned cohorts using participant-reported clinical history. Trimming removed 7 bases from V and 2 bases from J; junction bases left unmatched: 5. The CDR3 runs 13 residues. From germline, CDR1 is SEHNR and CDR2 FQNEAQ (reference sequence). The table came from immunoSEQ multiplex PCR; TCRdb's copy has only in-frame clones and leaves some out. The sample holds fewer than 500,000 clones; over 75% are singletons and the top ten take around 1.1%. V and J are TRBV7-9 and TRBJ2-7; TRBD1 matches 7 bases. The sample comprised PBMCs or T cells enriched from blood (not recorded which). This TCR was recovered from a man aged 25-45 years who had recovered from COVID-19. CDR3 bases: TGTGCCAGCACAGGACAGGCCCCCTACGAGCAGTACTTC. Residues: CASTGQAPYEQYF.